These 8 T cell receptor beta chains were sequenced from one sample in a study of tumor and adjacent non-tumor tissue in lung cancer. TCRbeta libraries were built with three rounds of nested PCR, modified from ARM-PCR. One entry per CDR3 protein, called by TCRdb with MiXCR from the multiplex PCR reads. This table holds 44,000 or so distinct CDR3 sequences, roughly 60% found once. RNA was extracted from bulk tissue without any cell sorting. This non-tumor lung sample came from over 3 cm beyond the tumor edge. The sample comprised distant non-tumor lung tissue. The receptors here all came from a woman between 40 and 55 years old with non-small cell lung cancer.

The rearrangement joins TRBV2 to TRBJ2-3, with 10 bases fitting TRBD2. The CDR3 has 14 amino acids. The germline V gene has CDR1 SNHLY and CDR2 FYNNEI. The ends lost 7 bases at V and 6 bases at J; junction bases unmatched: 7. The CDR3 region is CASTLAGGRDTQYF. The CDR3 DNA follows: TGTGCCAGCACCTTAGCGGGAGGAAGGGATACGCAGTATTTT. Full variable domain (outside the CDR3, taken from reference TRBV2 and TRBJ2-3): EPEVTQTPSHQVTQMGQEVILRCVPISNHLYFYWYRQILGQKVEFLVSFYNNEISEKSEIFDDQFSVERPDGSNFTLKIRSTKLEDSAMYFCASTLAGGRDTQYFGPGTRLTVL.

This clonotype was observed many times. This chain links TRBV5-1 with TRBJ2-1; 8 positions match TRBD2. The J segment lost 2 bases and the V segment lost 5 bases, leaving 3 bases of the junction unmatched. From germline, CDR1 is SGHRS and CDR2 YFSETQ. The length of the CDR3 is 14 residues. This chain's CDR3 is CASRAGETYNEQFF. DNA of the CDR3: TGCGCCAGCAGAGCGGGAGAAACCTACAATGAGCAGTTCTTC.

Concerning this clonotype: Here the CDR3 omits its conserved ending phenylalanine or tryptophan, so a read error is the likely source. The chain employs TRBV10-3 and TRBJ2-7, with 11 bases fitting TRBD2. Germline-derived CDR1 and CDR2 are ENHRY and SYGVKD. CDR3 length equals 16 residues. The CDR3 spells CAISKSLAGGPGEQYL. DNA for the CDR3: TGTGCCATCAGTAAGTCGTTAGCGGGAGGGCCAGGCGAGCAGTACTTA.

Concerning this clonotype: One junction end does not reproduce the germline sequence, and a read error may be involved. The chain links TRBV11-2 to TRBJ2-6; a possible D gene is TRBD1 (5 bases). Germline CDR1 reads SGHAT; CDR2 reads FQNNGV. This CDR3 contains 16 residues. CDR3 in amino acids: CANSWSDLSGANALTF. In nucleotides, the CDR3 is TGTGCCAACAGTTGGTCAGACCTCTCTGGGGCCAACGCCCTGACTTTC.

As for this clonotype: A read error may produce the germline difference seen at one junction end. The chain combines TRBV29-1 with TRBJ1-2; no reliable D call. CDR1 is SQVTM, CDR2 ANQGSEA, per germline. This CDR3 contains 10 residues. This chain's CDR3 is CSARNSGYTF. In DNA, the CDR3 is TGTAGTGCCAGGAATTCGGGCTACACCTTC.

Remarks on this clonotype: At one end the junction does not follow the germline gene, possibly because of a read error. J is TRBJ2-3 and V is TRBV11-3, with 10 bases identical to TRBD1. This CDR3 has 14 amino acids. Germline V gene lookup returns CDR1 SGHNT and CDR2 YENEEA. The CDR3 region is CVSSPGQGSDTRYF. CDR3 coding DNA: TGTGTCAGCAGCCCGGGACAGGGGTCGGATACGCGGTATTTT. The full variable domain, its missing parts supplied by reference TRBV11-3 and TRBJ2-3, is EAGVVQSPRYKIIEKKQPVAFWCNPISGHNTLYWYLQNLGQGPELLIRYENEEAVDDSQLPKDRFSAERLKGVDSTLKIQPAELGDSAVYLCVSSPGQGSDTRYFGPGTRLTVL.

This clonotype has a count of ten or more. The rearrangement uses TRBV10-3 and TRBJ2-1; 10 nucleotides agree with TRBD2. V gave up 8 bases and J gave up 7 bases; unmatched junction bases: 8. Germline CDR1 and CDR2: ENHRY and SYGVKD. The CDR3 runs to 14 residues. CDR3 nucleotides: TGTGCCATCGCTCTAGCGGGAGTACGAAATGAGCAGTTCTTC. Translating gives CAIALAGVRNEQFF.

Concerning this clonotype: Compared with germline, one end of the junction differs, possibly owing to a read error. V usage is TRBV5-1 and J usage is TRBJ2-7, with 7 bases lining up with TRBD2. Per germline, CDR1 SGHRS and CDR2 YFSETQ. This CDR3 has 14 residues. The CDR3 here is CVSSLRGSVYEQYF. The CDR3 bases are TGCGTCAGCAGCTTGCGGGGGTCGGTCTACGAGCAGTATTTC. Looking up the rest from reference TRBV5-1 and TRBJ2-7 gives the full variable domain: KAGVTQTPRYLIKTRGQQVTLSCSPISGHRSVSWYQQTPGQGLQFLFEYFSETQRNKGNFPGRFSGRQFSNSRSEMNVSTLELGDSALYLCVSSLRGSVYEQYFGPGTRLTVT.